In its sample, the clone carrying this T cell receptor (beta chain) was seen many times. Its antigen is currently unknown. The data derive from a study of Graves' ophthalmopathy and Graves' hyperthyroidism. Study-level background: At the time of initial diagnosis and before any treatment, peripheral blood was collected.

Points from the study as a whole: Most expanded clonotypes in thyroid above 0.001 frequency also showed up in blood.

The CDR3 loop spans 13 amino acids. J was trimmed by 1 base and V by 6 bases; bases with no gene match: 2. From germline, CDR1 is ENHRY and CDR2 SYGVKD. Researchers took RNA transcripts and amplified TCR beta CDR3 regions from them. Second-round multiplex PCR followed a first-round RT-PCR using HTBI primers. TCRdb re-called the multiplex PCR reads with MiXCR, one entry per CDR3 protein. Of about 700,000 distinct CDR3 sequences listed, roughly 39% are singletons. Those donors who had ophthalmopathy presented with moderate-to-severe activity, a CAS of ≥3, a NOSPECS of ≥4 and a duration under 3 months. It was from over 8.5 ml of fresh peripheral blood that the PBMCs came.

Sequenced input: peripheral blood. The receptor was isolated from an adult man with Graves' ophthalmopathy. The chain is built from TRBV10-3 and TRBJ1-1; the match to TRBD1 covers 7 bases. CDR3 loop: CAISRGTNTEAFF. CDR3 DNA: TGTGCCATCAGCAGGGGGACGAACACTGAAGCTTTCTTT.